One and the same sample provided the 8 T cell receptor beta chains below, sequenced in a study of T cells in women clearing cervical HPV infection (dated by TCRdb to the late 2010s). The library was prepared using the immunoSEQ multiplex PCR assay. TCRdb stores this immuneACCESS table with in-frame sequences only. Part of the clones is absent; in the studies checked, under half of the shortfall reflects unresolved V genes, and no reason is known for the rest. The table held for this sample gives fewer than 30,000 clones. The ten top clones hold roughly 15% of the sample. Sequencing input: blood buffy coat. The receptor set was obtained from a woman aged 18 to 75 with a cervical HPV16 infection that either progressed to CIN3+ or cleared (not recorded which).

Turning to this clone: The read finishes 3 residues shy of the CDR3 end, and the germline J gene is used to complete it. The rearrangement uses TRBV10-1 and TRBJ1-1; unclear D gene. The V gene lost 6 bases and the J gene lost 1 base, with 9 bases spanning the gap. Germline V lookup: CDR1 WNHNN, CDR2 SYGVQD (reference sequence). CDR3 length: 13 amino acids. The part of the CDR3 DNA that was read is TGCGCCAGCAGCCCCACACGGAACACTGAA. Translated: CASSPTRNTE. The CDR3 reads in full as CASSPTRNTEAFF.

For this clone: The read ends 3 residues before the CDR3 terminus; that terminus is restored from the germline J gene. The gene calls are TRBV4-1 and TRBJ1-3; D remains ambiguous. Trimming cost V 0 bases and J 0 bases, with 6 bases left between them. This CDR3 has 15 amino acids. From germline, CDR1 is MGHRA and CDR2 YSYEKL. Partial CDR3 DNA: TGCGCCAGCAGCCAAGATCGAGCCTCTGGAAACACC. Translating it yields CASSQDRASGNT. The whole CDR3 is CASSQDRASGNTIYF.

Worth noting for this clone: The read finishes 3 residues shy of the CDR3 end, and the germline J gene is used to complete it. The chain links TRBV29-1 to TRBJ2-1; D remains unclear. This CDR3 comprises 13 residues. V lost 0 bases and J lost 4, with 7 bases in between. The germline gives CDR1 SQVTM, CDR2 ANQGSEA. The CDR3 region is CSVEDARYNEQFF. CDR3 bases read: TGCAGCGTTGAAGATGCCCGGTACAATGAG.

Details on this clone: The read comes to an end 3 residues before the CDR3 does, leaving the germline J gene to fill in the end. This sample includes further DNA sequences coding for the same CDR3. The chain combines TRBV18 with TRBJ1-1; D is unresolved. The germline V gene has CDR1 KGHSH and CDR2 LQKENI. The CDR3 totals 13 residues. CDR3 DNA (partial): TGTGCCAGCTCAAAGCGGGTTGGAGAGACC. Translated, it gives CASSKRVGET. The full CDR3 sequence reads CASSKRVGETAFF.

Comment on this clone: From the germline J gene comes the end of the CDR3, since the read stops 3 residues before it. This chain joins TRBV7-2 and TRBJ2-3, with D possibly being TRBD1 (5 bases). Germline V gene lookup returns CDR1 SGHTA and CDR2 FQGNSA. The V and J ends lost 8 bases and 1 base respectively, with 13 bases between them. The CDR3 covers 14 residues. The sequenced part of the CDR3 DNA is TGTGCCAGCGCTATCCAAGGGGGCACAGATACG. Translation: CASAIQGGTDT. The CDR3, in full, reads CASAIQGGTDTQYF.

Turning to this clone: The read ends 3 residues shy of where the CDR3 ends; the end is completed using the germline J gene. The chain links TRBV10-3 to TRBJ1-5; D is perhaps TRBD1 (5 bases). This CDR3 spans 16 amino acids. Germline CDR1 reads ENHRY; CDR2 reads SYGVKD. Between the trimmed V and J ends, which lost 3 bases and 0 bases, there was a span of 12 bases. The CDR3 bases that were read are TGTGCCATCAGTGACATGACAGACCATAGCAATCAGCCC. Translating it yields CAISDMTDHSNQP. In full, the CDR3 is CAISDMTDHSNQPQHF.

Notes on this clone: With the read ending 3 residues before the CDR3 end, the germline J gene is used to fill in that end. J is TRBJ1-2 and V is TRBV7-9; D is perhaps TRBD1 (6 bases). V was cut by 0 bases and J by 4 bases, with 9 bases left in between. Germline-derived CDR1 and CDR2 are SEHNR and FQNEAQ (reference sequence). This CDR3 is built from 14 residues. CDR3 sequence reads: CASSLAGGTYGYTF. The part of the CDR3 DNA that was read is TGTGCCAGCAGCTTAGCAGGGGGTACCTATGGC.

The CDR3 loop reads CASSPGTGWETQYF. The covered CDR3 bases are TGTGCCAGCAGCCCCGGGACAGGTTGGGAGACC. V is TRBV5-4 and J is TRBJ2-5; the match to TRBD1 covers 8 bases. The CDR3 is cut off 3 residues early in the read; its end comes from the germline J gene. This CDR3 spans 14 amino acids. V lost 4 bases and J lost 5; bases outside the gene matches: 7. Germline V gene lookup returns CDR1 SGHNT and CDR2 YYREEE (reference sequence).